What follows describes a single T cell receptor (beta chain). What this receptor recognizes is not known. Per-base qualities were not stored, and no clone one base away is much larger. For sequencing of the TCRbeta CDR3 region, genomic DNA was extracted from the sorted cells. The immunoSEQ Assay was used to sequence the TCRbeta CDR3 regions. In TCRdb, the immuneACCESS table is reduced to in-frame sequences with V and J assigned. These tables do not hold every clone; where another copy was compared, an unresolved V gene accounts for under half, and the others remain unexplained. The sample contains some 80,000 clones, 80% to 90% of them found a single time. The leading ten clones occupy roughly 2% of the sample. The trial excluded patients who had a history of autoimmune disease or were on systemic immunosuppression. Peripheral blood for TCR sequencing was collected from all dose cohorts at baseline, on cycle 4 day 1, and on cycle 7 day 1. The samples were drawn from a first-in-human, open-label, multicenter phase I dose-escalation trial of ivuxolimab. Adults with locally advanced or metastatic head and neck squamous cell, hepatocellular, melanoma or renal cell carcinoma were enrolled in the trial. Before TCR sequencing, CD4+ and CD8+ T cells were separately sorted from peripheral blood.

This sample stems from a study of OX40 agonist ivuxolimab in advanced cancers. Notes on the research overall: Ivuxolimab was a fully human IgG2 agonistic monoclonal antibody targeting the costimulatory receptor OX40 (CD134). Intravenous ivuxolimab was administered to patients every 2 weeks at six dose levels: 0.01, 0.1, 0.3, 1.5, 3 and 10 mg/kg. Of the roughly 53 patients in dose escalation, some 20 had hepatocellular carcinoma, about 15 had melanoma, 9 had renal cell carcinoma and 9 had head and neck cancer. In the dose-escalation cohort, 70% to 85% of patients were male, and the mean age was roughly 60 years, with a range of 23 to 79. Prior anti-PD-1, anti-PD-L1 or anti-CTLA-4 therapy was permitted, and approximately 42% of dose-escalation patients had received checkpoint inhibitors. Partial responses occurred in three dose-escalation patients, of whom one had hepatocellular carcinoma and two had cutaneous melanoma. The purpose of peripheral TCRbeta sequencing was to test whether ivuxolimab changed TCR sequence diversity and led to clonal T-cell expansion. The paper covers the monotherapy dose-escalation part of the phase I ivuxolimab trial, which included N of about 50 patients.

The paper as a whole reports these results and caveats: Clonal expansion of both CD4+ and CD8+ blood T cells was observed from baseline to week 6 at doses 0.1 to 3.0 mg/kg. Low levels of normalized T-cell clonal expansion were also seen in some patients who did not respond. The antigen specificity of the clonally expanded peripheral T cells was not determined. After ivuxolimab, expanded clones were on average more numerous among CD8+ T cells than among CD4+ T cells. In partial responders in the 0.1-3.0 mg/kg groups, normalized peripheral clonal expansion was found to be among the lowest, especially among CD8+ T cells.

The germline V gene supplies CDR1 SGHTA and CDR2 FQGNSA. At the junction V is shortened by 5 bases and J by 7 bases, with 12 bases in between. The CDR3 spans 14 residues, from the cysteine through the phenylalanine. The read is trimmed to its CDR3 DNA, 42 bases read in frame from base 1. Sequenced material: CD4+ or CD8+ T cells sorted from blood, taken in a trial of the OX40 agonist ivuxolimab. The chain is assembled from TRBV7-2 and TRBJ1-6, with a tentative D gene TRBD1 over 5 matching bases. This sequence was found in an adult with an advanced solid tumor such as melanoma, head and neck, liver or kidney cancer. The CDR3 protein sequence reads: CASSGAGGNSPLHF. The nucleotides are TGTGCCAGCAGCGGGGCGGGAGGCAATTCACCCCTCCACTTT.